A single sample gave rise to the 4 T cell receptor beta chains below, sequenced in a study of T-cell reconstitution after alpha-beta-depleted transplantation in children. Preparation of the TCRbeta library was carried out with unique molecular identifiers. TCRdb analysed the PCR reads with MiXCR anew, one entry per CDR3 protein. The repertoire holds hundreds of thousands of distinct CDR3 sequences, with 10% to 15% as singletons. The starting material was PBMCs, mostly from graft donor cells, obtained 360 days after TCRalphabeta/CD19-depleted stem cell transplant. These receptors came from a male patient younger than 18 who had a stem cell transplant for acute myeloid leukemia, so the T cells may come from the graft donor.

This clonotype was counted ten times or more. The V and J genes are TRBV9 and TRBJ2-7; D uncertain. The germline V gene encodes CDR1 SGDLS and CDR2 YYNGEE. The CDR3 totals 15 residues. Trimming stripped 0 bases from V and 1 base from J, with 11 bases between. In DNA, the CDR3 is TGTGCCAGCAGCGTAGATCCGATCTCATCCTACGAGCAGTACTTC. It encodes CASSVDPISSYEQYF.

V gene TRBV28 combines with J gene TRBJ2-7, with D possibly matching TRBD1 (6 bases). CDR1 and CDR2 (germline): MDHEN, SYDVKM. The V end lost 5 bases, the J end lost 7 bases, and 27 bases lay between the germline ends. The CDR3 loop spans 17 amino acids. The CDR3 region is CASSRNPLGALDQEQYF. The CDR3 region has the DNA TGTGCCAGCAGTCGTAACCCGCTGGGGGCCCTGGACCAGGAGCAGTACTTC. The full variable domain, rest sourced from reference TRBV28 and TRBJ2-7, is DVKVTQSSRYLVKRTGEKVFLECVQDMDHENMFWYRQDPGLGLRLIYFSYDVKMKEKGDIPEGYSVSREKKERFSLILESASTNQTSMYLCASSRNPLGALDQEQYFGPGTRLTVT.

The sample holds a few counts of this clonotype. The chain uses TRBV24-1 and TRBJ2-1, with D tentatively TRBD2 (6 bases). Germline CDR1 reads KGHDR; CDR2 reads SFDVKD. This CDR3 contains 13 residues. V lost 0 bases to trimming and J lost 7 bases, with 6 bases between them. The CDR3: CATSDLGGNEQFF. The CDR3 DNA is TGTGCCACCAGTGATTTGGGGGGGAATGAGCAGTTCTTC.

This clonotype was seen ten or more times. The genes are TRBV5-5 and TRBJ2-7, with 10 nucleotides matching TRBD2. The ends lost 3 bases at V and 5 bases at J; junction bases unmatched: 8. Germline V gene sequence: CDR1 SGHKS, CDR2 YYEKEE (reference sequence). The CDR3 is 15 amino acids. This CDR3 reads CASSYPGLAINEQYF. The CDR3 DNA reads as TGTGCCAGCAGCTACCCGGGACTAGCGATCAACGAGCAGTACTTC.